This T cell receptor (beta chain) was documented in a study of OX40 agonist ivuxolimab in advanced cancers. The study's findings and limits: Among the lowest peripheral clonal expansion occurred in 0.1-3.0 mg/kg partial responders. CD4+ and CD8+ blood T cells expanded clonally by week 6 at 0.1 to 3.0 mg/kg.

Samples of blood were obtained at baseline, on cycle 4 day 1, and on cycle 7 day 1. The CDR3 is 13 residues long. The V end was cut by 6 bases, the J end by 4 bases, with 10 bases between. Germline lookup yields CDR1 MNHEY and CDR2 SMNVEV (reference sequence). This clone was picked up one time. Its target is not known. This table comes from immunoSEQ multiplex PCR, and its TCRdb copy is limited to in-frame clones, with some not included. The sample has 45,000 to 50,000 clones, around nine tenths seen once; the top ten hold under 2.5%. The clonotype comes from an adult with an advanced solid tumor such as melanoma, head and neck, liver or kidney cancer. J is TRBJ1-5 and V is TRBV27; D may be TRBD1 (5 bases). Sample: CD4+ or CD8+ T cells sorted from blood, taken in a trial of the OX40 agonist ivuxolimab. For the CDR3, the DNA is TGTGCCAGCAGGCTAAGGGGTAATCAGCCCCAGCATTTT. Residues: CASRLRGNQPQHF.